The next 22 T cell receptor beta chains were all read from a single sample in a study of molecular identifiers for immune sequencing clone quantification. TCRdb used MiXCR to reprocess the PCR reads, holding one entry per CDR3 protein. The sample carries about 640,000 distinct CDR3 sequences, 20% recorded once. The specimen was naive CD8+ T cells from blood, with Jurkat cell RNA spiked in. As for subset: FACS-sorted CD8+CD4-CCR7+CD45RA+ naive T cells. The receptors stem from a human donor in good health. Some libraries in this study had Jurkat cell RNA spiked in.

In regard to this clonotype: A much larger clone differs from this one at a single base, so this may be a read error. CDR3 nucleotides: TGCGTCAGCAGCCTGGGGGACAGTTCGGACACTGAAGCTTTCTTT. It encodes CVSSLGDSSDTEAFF. The chain combines TRBV4-1 with TRBJ1-1; 7 nucleotides align to TRBD1. CDR1 is MGHRA, CDR2 YSYEKL, per germline. CDR3 size: 15 residues.

This clonotype has a count of ten or more. The rearrangement joins TRBV20-1 to TRBJ1-5; D is perhaps TRBD1 (6 bases). This CDR3 spans 15 amino acids. Trimming took 0 bases from V and 12 from J, leaving 21 bases between them. The germline V gene encodes CDR1 DFQATT and CDR2 SNEGSKA (reference sequence). CDR3: CSARDRGTSSRDQHF. As DNA, the CDR3 is TGCAGTGCTAGAGATAGGGGGACATCGTCGAGAGACCAGCATTTT.

As to this clonotype: A single base separates this from a much larger clone, so it may be a read error. Since the CDR3 does not end with the conserved phenylalanine or tryptophan, this likely comes from a read error. The rearrangement uses TRBV13 and TRBJ1-1; D perhaps matches TRBD1 (6 bases). The CDR3 extends over 14 amino acids. Germline loops: CDR1 PRHDT, CDR2 FYEKMQ (reference sequence). V was clipped by 5 bases and J by 4 bases, with 14 bases between them. CDR3 bases: TGTGCCAGCAGCCCTGGCAGGGGTACCACTGAAGCTTTCTTA. Its protein product is CASSPGRGTTEAFL.

For this clonotype: A much larger clone lies a single base off, so this may be a read error. V and J are TRBV12-3 or TRBV12-4 and TRBJ2-2, with D possibly matching TRBD2 (6 bases). This CDR3 spans 14 amino acids. The CDR3 nucleotides are TGTGCCAGCAGTTTTTCAGCGGACACCGGGGGGCTGTTTTTT. Translating it yields CASSFSADTGGLFF.

The chain is built from TRBV19 and TRBJ1-6; weak D call: TRBD1 (5 bases). Trimming took off 5 bases at V and 4 bases at J, with 15 bases between the two ends. This CDR3 has 16 amino acids. The germline V gene encodes CDR1 LNHDA and CDR2 SQIVND (reference sequence). The CDR3 region is CASSAQPTVYNSPLHF. Here the CDR3 DNA reads TGTGCCAGTAGTGCTCAACCGACAGTGTATAATTCACCCCTCCACTTT. The full variable domain, with the rest looked up from reference TRBV19 and TRBJ1-6, is DGGITQSPKYLFRKEGQNVTLSCEQNLNHDAMYWYRQDPGQGLRLIYYSQIVNDFQKGDIAEGYSVSREKKESFPLTVTSAQKNPTAFYLCASSAQPTVYNSPLHFGNGTRLTVT.

This clonotype appeared many times. The CDR3: CASTGLTGSPLHF. The CDR3 DNA reads TGTGCCAGCACCGGCCTCACCGGGTCACCCCTCCACTTT. The J gene is TRBJ1-6, the V gene TRBV7-9; D is unclear. Per germline, CDR1 SEHNR and CDR2 FQNEAQ (reference sequence). V was cut by 7 bases and J by 10 bases, with 14 bases left in between. CDR3 size: 13 residues.

As to this clonotype: A read error may produce the germline difference seen at one junction end. The chain uses TRBV10-3 and TRBJ2-7; D may be TRBD2 (5 bases). The CDR3 contains 17 residues. CDR1 and CDR2 (germline): ENHRY, SYGVKD. The CDR3 loop is CAVSESMGLASSYEQYF. CDR3 coding DNA: TGTGCCGTCAGTGAGTCGATGGGGTTAGCGAGCTCCTACGAGCAGTACTTC.

Regarding this clonotype: Being one base from a much bigger clone, this may be a read error. J is TRBJ2-2 and V is TRBV9; D is perhaps TRBD1 or TRBD2 (6 bases each). The CDR3 is made up of 16 amino acids. Per the germline V gene, CDR1 is SGDLS and CDR2 is YYNGEE. The CDR3 DNA follows: TGTGCCAGCAGCGTAGTAGGGGGGCTTGGAACCGGGGAGCCGTTTTTT. It yields the protein CASSVVGGLGTGEPFF.

This clonotype was detected ten times or more. CDR3 bases: TGCGCCAGCAGCCACGGGTCCGGGAGCGCAGATACGCAGTATTTT. This translates into CASSHGSGSADTQYF. The chain couples TRBV4-3 to TRBJ2-3, with D maybe TRBD2 (6 bases). V lost 3 bases to trimming and J lost 4 bases, with 14 bases between them. Germline CDR1 LGHNA, CDR2 YSLEER. The CDR3 totals 15 residues.

This clonotype was counted ten times or more. The chain carries TRBV28 and TRBJ2-5, with 7 bases aligning to TRBD1. The ends lost 7 bases at V and 2 bases at J; junction bases unmatched: 25. The germline V gene has CDR1 MDHEN and CDR2 SYDVKM. The CDR3 has 20 residues. The CDR3 region has the DNA TGTGCCAGCACCCCAAGGGGGCTTGGCTCCATTCCGGGATTTCAAGAGACCCAGTACTTC. This gives the protein CASTPRGLGSIPGFQETQYF.

Only one count was recorded for this clonotype. This may be a read error: a much more frequent sequence differs by one nucleotide. V and J are TRBV29-1 and TRBJ1-2, with 7 bases identical to TRBD1. The V gene end was trimmed by 4 bases and the J gene end by 7 bases; junction bases not matched to a gene: 12. The CDR3 runs to 14 residues. Germline CDR1 reads SQVTM; CDR2 reads ANQGSEA. The DNA of the CDR3 is TGCAGCGTTGGGAAGGGGACAGAGTTCTGTGGCTACACCTTC. It codes for CSVGKGTEFCGYTF.

A word on this clonotype: The CDR3 does not end in the conserved phenylalanine or tryptophan, so this is likely a read error. V is TRBV6-5 and J is TRBJ2-1; the match to TRBD1 covers 8 bases. V shed 2 bases and J 9 bases; nucleotides not matched to a gene: 9. The CDR3 contains 15 residues. CDR1 is MNHEY, CDR2 SVGAGI, per germline. For the CDR3, the DNA is TGTGCCAGCAGTTACGGGACAGGAGCTTACGGTGAGCAGTTCTCC. Its protein is CASSYGTGAYGEQFS.

The table lists this clonotype with a few counts. The V and J genes are TRBV7-9 and TRBJ1-2; 7 bases are a match to TRBD1. The germline gives CDR1 SEHNR, CDR2 FQNEAQ (reference sequence). V was clipped by 5 bases and J by 1 base; unmatched bases: 10. The CDR3 runs to 16 residues. CDR3 protein: CASSLIGQEINYGYTF. CDR3 coding DNA: TGTGCCAGCAGCCTGATTGGACAGGAGATTAACTATGGCTACACCTTC.

As for this clonotype: A much larger clone lies a single base off, so this may be a read error. The gene calls are TRBV6-5 and TRBJ2-7; D is unresolved. Germline V gene lookup returns CDR1 MNHEY and CDR2 SVGAGI. The CDR3 length is 15 residues. The CDR3 DNA reads as TGTGCCGGCAGTTACGAACCAGGTAGTACCTACGAGCAGTACTTC. Encoded protein: CAGSYEPGSTYEQYF.

Concerning this clonotype: This may stem from a read error, because a much larger clone lies one nucleotide away. The chain has TRBV10-1 and TRBJ2-7; D might be TRBD1 (5 bases). This CDR3 region has 13 residues. From germline, CDR1 is WNHNN and CDR2 SYGVQD (reference sequence). Written as DNA, the CDR3 is TGCGCCATCAGTGAACAGGACCTGGCCGAGCAGTACTTC. As protein: CAISEQDLAEQYF.

This clonotype was seen a few times. The CDR3 DNA sequence: TGTGCCAGCAGCACGGTTAAGGCAACAGATACGCAGTATTTT. Translation: CASSTVKATDTQYF. V and J are TRBV7-9 and TRBJ2-3; D unclear. The CDR3 runs to 14 residues. Between the trimmed V and J ends, which lost 5 bases and 3 bases, there was a span of 12 bases. Germline V gene data show CDR1 as SEHNR and CDR2 as FQNEAQ (reference sequence).

This clonotype showed up many times. The V gene is TRBV7-9, the J gene TRBJ2-7; TRBD1 aligns across 9 bases. The germline gives CDR1 SEHNR, CDR2 FQNEAQ (reference sequence). The V gene end was trimmed by 4 bases and the J gene end by 6 bases; junction bases not matched to a gene: 19. CDR3 size: 18 residues. CDR3 sequence (DNA): TGTGCCAGCAGCTCGCCAACGACAGCCGGGACAGGGTTGGTCGAGCAGTACTTC. Protein: CASSSPTTAGTGLVEQYF.

This clonotype was seen at least ten times. J is TRBJ1-3 and V is TRBV20-1; D gene uncertain. The CDR3 is 14 residues long. With 3 bases removed from V and 3 bases from J, the gap between germline ends came to 12 bases. Looked up from germline, CDR1 is DFQATT and CDR2 is SNEGSKA (reference sequence). CDR3 protein: CSASMGEHGNTIYF. In nucleotides, the CDR3 is TGCAGTGCTAGTATGGGCGAGCATGGAAACACCATATATTTT.

In this sample, this clonotype turned up many times. The rearrangement uses TRBV2 and TRBJ1-5; 8 nucleotides align to TRBD1. Germline V gene data show CDR1 as SNHLY and CDR2 as FYNNEI. With 6 bases clipped from V and 4 bases from J, the junction kept 8 bases outside the gene matches. The CDR3 sequence is 15 residues long. CDR3 amino acids: CASRTGQGGNQPQHF. As DNA, the CDR3 is TGTGCCAGCAGAACCGGACAGGGCGGAAATCAGCCCCAGCATTTT.

CDR3 coding DNA: TGTGCCAGCAGTTTATGGGGGACGGTGGAGACCCAGTACTTC. Translated: CASSLWGTVETQYF. The V call is TRBV27, the J call TRBJ2-5, with D perhaps assigned TRBD1 or TRBD2 (5 bases each). V was clipped by 1 base and J by 5 bases, with 11 bases between them. From germline, CDR1 is MNHEY and CDR2 SMNVEV (reference sequence). The length of the CDR3 is 14 residues.

This clonotype was picked up many times. This chain links TRBV11-2 with TRBJ1-1; TRBD1 aligns across 9 bases. Germline lookup yields CDR1 SGHAT and CDR2 FQNNGV. The CDR3 is made up of 15 amino acids. The J segment lost 7 bases and the V segment lost 4 bases, leaving 10 bases of the junction unmatched. In nucleotides, the CDR3 is TGTGCCAGCAGCTCACCATACAGGGGGCAAGGTGAAGCTTTCTTT. It specifies CASSSPYRGQGEAFF.

This clonotype came up many times. A much larger clone is a single base away; this may be a read error. The rearrangement links TRBV7-6 to TRBJ1-1; D not certain. The CDR3 extends over 13 amino acids. V lost 1 base and J 1 base, leaving 4 bases between the germline ends. CDR1 is SGHVS and CDR2 is FNYEAQ in the germline V gene. CDR3 protein: CASSLETNTEAFF. DNA of the CDR3: TGTGCCAGCAGCTTAGAAACGAACACTGAAGCTTTCTTT.